A single TCR beta chain is shown here with its context. The antigen is unknown. The repertoire was sequenced with immunoSEQ multiplex PCR; TCRdb's copy has only in-frame clones and lacks some. The sample carries roughly 72,000 clones, around 84% recorded once. CDR3 length: 16 residues. V gave up 3 bases and J gave up 7 bases; unmatched junction bases: 3. Germline V gene lookup returns CDR1 LNHNV and CDR2 YYDKDF (reference sequence). The data originate from a study of T cell clones after liver transplantation. Study-wide context: In this trial, immunosuppression withdrawal was attempted within 2 years of liver transplant. Draws occurred before transplant, before withdrawal, and after complete or failed withdrawal. Whole-study findings and limits: Compared with third party-reactive sequences, donor-reactive ones declined more, independent of withdrawal success. Graft donor-reactive T cells possibly entered the graft instead of undergoing deletion.

The chain carries TRBV15 and TRBJ2-1; TRBD2 agrees at 16 bases. The sequence came from a human patient who received a liver transplant. Among the T cells, some may be from the graft donor. Sequenced material: CD4+ T cells from blood, taken around 50 months after liver transplant. DNA of the CDR3: TGTGCCACCAGCAGGGGGGGACTAGCGGGAGGGAATGAGCAGTTCTTC. It encodes CATSRGGLAGGNEQFF.